Listed below are T cell receptor beta chains from one sample, sequenced in a study of tumor-infiltrating lymphocytes in primary liver carcinoma. TCRdb reprocessed the multiplex PCR reads via MiXCR and lists one record per CDR3 protein. The data contain about 44,000 distinct CDR3 sequences, more than 70% of them singletons. Sequencing was performed on tumor-adjacent normal liver tissue. The receptors shown here come from a woman in her twenties or thirties with primary liver carcinoma and hepatitis B virus infection. The conserved cysteine and the conserved F or W are not part of the CDR3 here. A D gene is named only where the DNA matches it firmly.

>TRBJ2-7|-|TRBV4-2
ASSQPGEYEQY
>TRBJ1-5|-|TRBV12-3/TRBV12-4
ASSRGTAQPQH
>TRBJ2-3|TRBD2|TRBV5-6
ASSQTSGHLGYTQY
>TRBJ2-5|-|TRBV7-9
ASSWRTAYQETQY
>TRBJ2-1|-|TRBV28
ASSSPLGTSYNNEQF
>-|-|TRBV6-1
ACSEFKSGGTDTQH
>TRBJ2-1|TRBD2|TRBV11-2
ASSHRGDYSEQF
>TRBJ1-2|TRBD1|TRBV7-9
ASSGGLGTDVNYGYT
>TRBJ2-1|TRBD1|TRBV7-3
ASSLETGGYNEQF
>TRBJ2-1|-|TRBV20-1
SLQGARDGRETYNEQF
>TRBJ2-7|-|TRBV11-2
ASSFEAAYEQY
>TRBJ1-1|-|TRBV12-3/TRBV12-4
ASSLGADSAYPIEAF
>TRBJ2-2|-|TRBV11-3
ASNRREGAPGELF
>TRBJ2-1|-|TRBV12-3/TRBV12-4
ASTPGLNYNEQF
>TRBJ1-6|-|TRBV6-1
ASCEQGDSGSPLH
>TRBJ2-3|-|TRBV29-1
STSGGEFTDTQY
>TRBJ2-5|-|TRBV7-3
SSSLGGAQETQY
>TRBJ2-3|-|TRBV11-2
GSSYTDTQY
>TRBJ2-2|TRBD2|TRBV6-5
ASRGGLVTNTGELS
>TRBJ2-3|-|TRBV7-8
ASSLGARWPGDTQY
>TRBJ2-7|TRBD1|TRBV4-2
ASSQLGPGQDIYKQY
>TRBJ2-7|-|TRBV7-9
TSSLPTHRYERY
>TRBJ2-1|-|TRBV28
ASISDSPRNEQF
>TRBJ2-7|-|TRBV28
ASSFLQTDVGEQY
>TRBJ2-5|-|TRBV6-1
ASPTQLGETKS
>TRBJ2-1|-|TRBV5-6
ASGVGSGRGNEEF
>TRBJ2-5|TRBD1|TRBV11-2
VSDTRTGGAKETQY
>TRBJ2-5|-|TRBV6-2/TRBV6-3
ASRPIIGVEEAQY
>TRBJ2-3|-|TRBV10-3
AIGEPGIGADTQY
>TRBJ2-1|TRBD2|TRBV20-1
SSRVSSGRSYNEQF
>TRBJ1-1|-|TRBV5-5
ASSIGGRGTEAF
>TRBJ1-3|-|TRBV6-1
ASSERGSSGNAIY
>TRBJ2-7|-|TRBV14
ASSQFSDEQY
>TRBJ2-2|-|TRBV6-2/TRBV6-3
AGSYGWDETGELF
>TRBJ2-7|-|TRBV5-8
VSSLLRGDISYEQY
>TRBJ2-5|TRBD1|TRBV11-2
ASSTKTGGGKETQY
>TRBJ2-7|-|TRBV12-3/TRBV12-4
ASSPRDINYEQY
>TRBJ2-1|TRBD2|TRBV12-3/TRBV12-4
AISYAAGGYNEQF
>TRBJ1-1|-|TRBV6-6
ASSYGPDGITGAF
>TRBJ2-5|-|TRBV12-3/TRBV12-4
ASTLEGGVQETQN
>TRBJ2-1|-|TRBV29-1
SVALGGIEYNEQF
>TRBJ2-3|-|TRBV11-2
ASSHQWSWSLTDTQY
>TRBJ2-7|-|TRBV11-1
AGSFATASYVQY
>TRBJ2-7|-|TRBV7-9
ASSHSYEKY
>TRBJ1-6|TRBD1|TRBV6-5
ARSYYGQGLNSPLH
>TRBJ1-2|TRBD1|TRBV4-3
PSSQVRGRGDYGYT
>TRBJ2-7|TRBD1|TRBV4-2
ASRQEHLGQGGPREQY
>TRBJ2-5|TRBD1|TRBV11-2
ASSSRTGGVEETQY